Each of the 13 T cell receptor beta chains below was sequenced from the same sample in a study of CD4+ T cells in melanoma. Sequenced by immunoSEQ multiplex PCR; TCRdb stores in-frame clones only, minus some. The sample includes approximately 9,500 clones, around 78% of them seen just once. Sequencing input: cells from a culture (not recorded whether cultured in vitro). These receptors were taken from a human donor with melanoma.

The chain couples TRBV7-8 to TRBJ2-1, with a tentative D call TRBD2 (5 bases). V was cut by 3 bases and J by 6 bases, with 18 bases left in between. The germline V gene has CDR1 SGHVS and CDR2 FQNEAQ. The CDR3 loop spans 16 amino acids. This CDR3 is CASSFGELGLGNEQFF. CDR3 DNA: TGTGCCAGCAGCTTCGGCGAACTTGGACTGGGCAATGAGCAGTTCTTC. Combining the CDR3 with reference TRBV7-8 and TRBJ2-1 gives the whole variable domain GAGVSQSPRYKVAKRGQDVALRCDPISGHVSLFWYQQALGQGPEFLTYFQNEAQLDKSGLPSDRFFAERPEGSVSTLKIQRTQQEDSAVYLCASSFGELGLGNEQFFGPGTRLTVL.

CDR3 sequence reads: CSASETSPDTQYF. CDR3 coding DNA: TGCAGTGCTAGTGAGACTAGCCCAGATACGCAGTATTTT. The V gene is TRBV20-1, the J gene TRBJ2-3; 7 bases agree with TRBD2. The CDR3 has 13 amino acids. V shed 3 bases, J shed 4 bases, and the junction held 4 bases outside the gene matches. Germline V gene lookup returns CDR1 DFQATT and CDR2 SNEGSKA (reference sequence).

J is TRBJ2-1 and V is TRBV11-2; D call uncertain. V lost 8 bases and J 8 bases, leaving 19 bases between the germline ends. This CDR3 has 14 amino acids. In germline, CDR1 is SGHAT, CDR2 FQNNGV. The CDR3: CASANLQKPDEQFF. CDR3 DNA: TGTGCCAGCGCAAACCTTCAGAAGCCAGATGAGCAGTTCTTC.

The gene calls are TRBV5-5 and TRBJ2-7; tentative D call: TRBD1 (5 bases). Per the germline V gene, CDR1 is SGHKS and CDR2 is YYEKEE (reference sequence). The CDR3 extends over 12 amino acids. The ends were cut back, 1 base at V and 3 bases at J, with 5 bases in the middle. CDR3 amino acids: CASSLRGYEQYF. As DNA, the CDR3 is TGTGCCAGCAGCTTGAGGGGCTACGAGCAGTACTTC.

The CDR3 here is CASSLYGTGNNQPQHF. The CDR3 DNA reads as TGTGCCAGCAGCTTATATGGGACAGGGAATAATCAGCCCCAGCATTTT. V gene TRBV7-2 combines with J gene TRBJ1-5, with 9 bases aligning to TRBD1. CDR1 and CDR2 from the germline V gene are SGHTA and FQGNSA. The CDR3 contains 16 residues. Trimming at V came to 2 bases and at J to 4 bases, leaving 6 bases not matched to a gene. Together with reference TRBV7-2 and TRBJ1-5, the CDR3 gives the full variable domain: GAGVSQSPSNKVTEKGKDVELRCDPISGHTALYWYRQSLGQGLEFLIYFQGNSAPDKSGLPSDRFSAERTGGSVSTLTIQRTQQEDSAVYLCASSLYGTGNNQPQHFGDGTRLSIL.

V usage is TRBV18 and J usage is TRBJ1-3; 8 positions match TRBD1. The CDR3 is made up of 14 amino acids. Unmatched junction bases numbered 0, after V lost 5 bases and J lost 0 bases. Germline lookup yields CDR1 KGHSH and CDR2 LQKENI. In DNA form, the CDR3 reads TGTGCCAGCTCAGGACAGGGCTCTGGAAACACCATATATTTT. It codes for CASSGQGSGNTIYF.

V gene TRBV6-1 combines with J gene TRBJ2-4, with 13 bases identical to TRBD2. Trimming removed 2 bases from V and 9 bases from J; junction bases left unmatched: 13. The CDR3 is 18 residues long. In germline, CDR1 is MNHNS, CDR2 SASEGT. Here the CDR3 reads CASSETLLTSGGASIQYF. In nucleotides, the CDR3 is TGTGCCAGCAGTGAAACCTTATTAACTAGCGGGGGGGCCAGCATTCAGTACTTC.

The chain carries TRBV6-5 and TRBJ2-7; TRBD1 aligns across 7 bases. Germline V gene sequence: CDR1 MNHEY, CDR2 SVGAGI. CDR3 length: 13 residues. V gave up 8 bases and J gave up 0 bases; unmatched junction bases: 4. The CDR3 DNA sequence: TGTGCCAGCGTCGCAGGGGGCTCCTACGAGCAGTACTTC. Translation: CASVAGGSYEQYF.

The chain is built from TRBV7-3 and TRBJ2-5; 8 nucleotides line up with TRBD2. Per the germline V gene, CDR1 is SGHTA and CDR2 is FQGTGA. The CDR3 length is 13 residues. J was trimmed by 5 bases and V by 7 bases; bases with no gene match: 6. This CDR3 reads CASTRGGGETQYF. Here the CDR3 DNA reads TGTGCCAGCACTCGGGGGGGCGGGGAGACCCAGTACTTC. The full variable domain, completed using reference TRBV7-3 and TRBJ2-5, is GAGVSQTPSNKVTEKGKYVELRCDPISGHTALYWYRQSLGQGPEFLIYFQGTGAADDSGLPNDRFFAVRPEGSVSTLKIQRTERGDSAVYLCASTRGGGETQYFGPGTRLLVL.

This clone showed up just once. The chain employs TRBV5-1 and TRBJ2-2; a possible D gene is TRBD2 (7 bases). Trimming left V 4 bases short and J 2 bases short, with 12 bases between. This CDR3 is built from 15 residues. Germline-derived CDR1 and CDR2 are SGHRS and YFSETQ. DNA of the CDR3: TGCGCCAGCAGCAAGGGGGGGTTTAACACCGGGGAGCTGTTTTTT. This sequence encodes CASSKGGFNTGELFF.

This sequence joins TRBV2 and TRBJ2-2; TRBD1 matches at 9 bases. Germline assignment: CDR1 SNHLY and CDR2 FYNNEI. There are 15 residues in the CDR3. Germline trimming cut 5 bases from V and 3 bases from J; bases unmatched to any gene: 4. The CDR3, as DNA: TGTGCCAGCAGTAAGAACAGGGGGCACACCGGGGAGCTGTTTTTT. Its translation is CASSKNRGHTGELFF.

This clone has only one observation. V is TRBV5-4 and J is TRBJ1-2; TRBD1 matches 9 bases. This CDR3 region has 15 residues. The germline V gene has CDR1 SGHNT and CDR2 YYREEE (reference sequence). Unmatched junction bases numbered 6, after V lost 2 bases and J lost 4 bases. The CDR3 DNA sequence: TGTGCCAGCAGCTTAAGTACAGGGGGCTCCTATGGCTACACCTTC. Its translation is CASSLSTGGSYGYTF.

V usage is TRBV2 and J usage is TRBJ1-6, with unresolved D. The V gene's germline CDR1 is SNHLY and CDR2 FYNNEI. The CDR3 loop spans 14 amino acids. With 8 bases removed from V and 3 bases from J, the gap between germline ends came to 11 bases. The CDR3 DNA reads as TGTGCCAGCCGAGCACAGTACTATAATTCACCCCTCCACTTT. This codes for CASRAQYYNSPLHF.